Listed here are 27 T cell receptor beta chains from one sample, sequenced in a study of blood T cells in healthy people across ages. Sample-barcoded 5' priming and a J-beta primer mix drove a second PCR of roughly 6 to 12 cycles. TCRdb reprocessed the 5' RACE reads via MiXCR and lists one record per CDR3 protein. The table records roughly 730,000 distinct CDR3 sequences, more than 55% of them present only once. The sample was blood. Receptors were obtained from a middle-aged man in good health.

This clonotype was seen a handful of times. This rearrangement joins TRBV5-6 to TRBJ2-7; D gene uncertain. Germline CDR1 reads SGHDT; CDR2 reads YYEEEE. There are 14 residues in the CDR3. The V and J ends lost 1 base and 2 bases respectively, with 10 bases between them. The CDR3 is CASSLIGSPYEQYF. CDR3 in DNA: TGTGCCAGCAGCTTGATCGGGTCGCCCTACGAGCAGTACTTC.

The V gene is TRBV6-5, the J gene TRBJ1-1, with TRBD1 as a possible D gene (5 bases). The CDR3 is 15 amino acids. V was pared by 3 bases and J by 1 base, with 12 bases between. Germline V gene lookup returns CDR1 MNHEY and CDR2 SVGAGI. The CDR3 reads CASSYFGRENTEAFF. DNA of the CDR3: TGTGCCAGCAGTTATTTTGGCAGGGAGAACACTGAAGCTTTCTTT.

This clonotype appeared a few times. The V gene is TRBV6-5, the J gene TRBJ1-1; perhaps TRBD1 as D (5 bases). In germline, CDR1 is MNHEY, CDR2 SVGAGI. The CDR3 length is 11 residues. Trimming took 11 bases from V and 4 from J, leaving 11 bases between them. CDR3 amino acids: CAEPGLTEAFF. DNA for the CDR3: TGTGCCGAACCGGGACTCACTGAAGCTTTCTTT.

The CDR3 bases are TGTGCCAGCAGTTTATGCAGGGTGGGGTGGGGTTCACCCCTCCACTTT. Protein: CASSLCRVGWGSPLHF. The V gene is TRBV27, the J gene TRBJ1-6; a weak D match, TRBD1 (5 bases). Germline lookup yields CDR1 MNHEY and CDR2 SMNVEV (reference sequence). This CDR3 contains 16 residues. V gave up 1 base and J gave up 9 bases, with 16 bases separating them.

The chain joins TRBV7-9 to TRBJ2-7, with a tentative D call TRBD1 (6 bases). The V gene lost 8 bases and the J gene lost 6 bases, with 8 bases spanning the gap. CDR3 length equals 10 residues. Germline V gene data show CDR1 as SEHNR and CDR2 as FQNEAQ (reference sequence). The DNA for the CDR3 is TGTGCCAGCCAGGGGCCCGAGCAGTACTTC. It encodes CASQGPEQYF.

The chain carries TRBV7-3 and TRBJ1-1, with a tentative D call TRBD1 (5 bases). Germline V CDR1 and CDR2: SGHTA, FQGTGA. CDR3 length equals 15 residues. The V end was cut by 0 bases, the J end by 5 bases, with 13 bases between. CDR3 loop: CASSLTGTPQTEAFF. The DNA for the CDR3 is TGTGCCAGCAGCTTAACTGGGACCCCCCAGACTGAAGCTTTCTTT. The variable domain in full, completed from reference TRBV7-3 and TRBJ1-1, reads GAGVSQTPSNKVTEKGKYVELRCDPISGHTALYWYRQSLGQGPEFLIYFQGTGAADDSGLPNDRFFAVRPEGSVSTLKIQRTERGDSAVYLCASSLTGTPQTEAFFGQGTRLTVV.

The V call is TRBV10-3, the J call TRBJ2-3; a weak D match, TRBD2 (6 bases). V lost 5 bases and J lost 2, with 20 bases in between. Germline loops: CDR1 ENHRY, CDR2 SYGVKD. The CDR3 is 17 residues long. The CDR3: CAISPRPGTHHTDTQYF. The CDR3 DNA follows: TGTGCCATCAGTCCACGTCCCGGGACTCACCACACAGATACGCAGTATTTT.

This rearrangement joins TRBV29-1 to TRBJ1-6; possible D gene TRBD1, 5 bases. The length of the CDR3 is 12 residues. Trimming left V 7 bases short and J 7 bases short, with 11 bases between. Germline V gene lookup returns CDR1 SQVTM and CDR2 ANQGSEA. CDR3 bases: TGCAGCGCCGGGACGGCGAATTCACCCCTCCACTTT. Encoded protein: CSAGTANSPLHF.

V and J are TRBV5-1 and TRBJ2-5; D might be TRBD1 (6 bases). This CDR3 comprises 15 residues. Trimming pared 3 bases from V and 11 bases from J, leaving 23 bases between. CDR1 is SGHRS, CDR2 YFSETQ, per germline. CDR3 nucleotide sequence: TGCGCCAGCAGCTCTATGTCAGACAGGCCAGGGGAGCAGTACTTC. Protein product: CASSSMSDRPGEQYF.

V usage is TRBV25-1 and J usage is TRBJ2-7; 10 bases line up with TRBD1. Losses at the gene ends were 5 bases for V and 2 bases for J; bases not matched to a gene: 6. CDR1 MGHDK and CDR2 SYGVNS come from the germline V gene. The length of the CDR3 is 15 residues. In nucleotides, the CDR3 is TGTGCCAGCAGTTTTTTGGGGACAGGGGCCTACGAGCAGTACTTC. Its translation: CASSFLGTGAYEQYF.

The chain carries TRBV28 and TRBJ2-7, with D possibly being TRBD1 or TRBD2 (6 bases each). CDR3 size: 14 residues. Germline CDR1 is MDHEN and CDR2 is SYDVKM. The V end was cut by 7 bases, the J end by 5 bases, with 18 bases between. The chain's CDR3 is CASIPQRGVNEQYF. The CDR3 DNA reads as TGTGCCAGCATCCCCCAAAGGGGGGTAAACGAGCAGTACTTC.

The chain combines TRBV15 with TRBJ2-5; D remains ambiguous. V was cut by 2 bases and J by 5 bases, with 12 bases left in between. Germline V gene data show CDR1 as LNHNV and CDR2 as YYDKDF (reference sequence). CDR3 length: 14 amino acids. CDR3 region: CATSRPRAEETQYF. CDR3 nucleotides: TGTGCCACCAGCAGACCCCGGGCGGAGGAGACCCAGTACTTC.

The rearrangement joins TRBV5-6 to TRBJ2-2, with D possibly matching TRBD2 (5 bases). V shed 1 base and J shed 1 base, with 14 bases lying between them. The germline gives CDR1 SGHDT, CDR2 YYEEEE. This CDR3 spans 17 amino acids. This chain's CDR3 is CASSLPIQRRNTGELFF. The CDR3 DNA reads TGTGCCAGCAGCTTGCCGATTCAGCGGAGGAACACCGGGGAGCTGTTTTTT. The whole variable domain, filled in from reference TRBV5-6 and TRBJ2-2, reads DAGVTQSPTHLIKTRGQQVTLRCSPKSGHDTVSWYQQALGQGPQFIFQYYEEEERQRGNFPDRFSGHQFPNYSSELNVNALLLGDSALYLCASSLPIQRRNTGELFFGEGSRLTVL.

V is TRBV20-1 and J is TRBJ2-7, with TRBD2 identical over 13 bases. The CDR3 loop spans 17 amino acids. Germline loops: CDR1 DFQATT, CDR2 SNEGSKA (reference sequence). CDR3 region: CSLTSGRALRSYNEQYF. The CDR3 DNA sequence: TGCAGCCTTACTAGCGGGAGGGCCCTCCGATCCTACAATGAGCAGTACTTC.

The chain is built from TRBV20-1 and TRBJ1-5; D remains ambiguous. Per the germline V gene, CDR1 is DFQATT and CDR2 is SNEGSKA (reference sequence). The V and J ends lost 3 bases and 0 bases respectively, with 9 bases between them. The CDR3 is made up of 14 amino acids. The CDR3 region is CSASLEDSNQPQHF. CDR3 in DNA: TGCAGTGCTAGCTTGGAAGATAGCAATCAGCCCCAGCATTTT.

This clonotype showed up just a few times. The CDR3 bases are TGTGCCAGCAGCCCGGGACAGGGGGCCGTTCATTATGAAAAACTGTTTTTT. This codes for CASSPGQGAVHYEKLFF. The gene calls are TRBV6-1 and TRBJ1-4, with 12 bases matching TRBD1. CDR3 length: 17 residues. Germline loops: CDR1 MNHNS, CDR2 SASEGT. V trimming: 6 bases; J trimming: 6 bases; junction bases outside the gene matches: 11.

The chain carries TRBV7-9 and TRBJ1-1, with D unclear. Between the trimmed V and J ends, which lost 1 base and 10 bases, there was a span of 13 bases. Germline V gene sequence: CDR1 SEHNR, CDR2 FQNEAQ (reference sequence). This CDR3 has 13 amino acids. DNA for the CDR3: TGTGCCAGCAGCTTAGAGAAGAGCCTCGGAGCTTTCTTT. The encoded protein is CASSLEKSLGAFF.

This clonotype was observed a handful of times. The V call is TRBV28, the J call TRBJ1-2; the D is unclear. Germline CDR1 reads MDHEN; CDR2 reads SYDVKM. CDR3 length: 14 amino acids. Trimming shortened V by 3 bases and J by 4 bases, and 12 bases separated the two germline ends. CDR3 loop: CASSLAQETYGYTF. The CDR3 bases are TGTGCCAGCAGTTTGGCCCAGGAGACCTATGGCTACACCTTC.

This clonotype appeared a few times. The chain links TRBV7-8 to TRBJ2-4; a possible D gene is TRBD1 (5 bases). The germline V gene has CDR1 SGHVS and CDR2 FQNEAQ. With 5 bases removed from V and 13 bases from J, the gap between germline ends came to 12 bases. This CDR3 is built from 11 residues. The CDR3 DNA reads TGTGCCAGCAGCGACCTGACAGAGCAGTACTTC. Its translation is CASSDLTEQYF.

This clonotype was seen only a few times. The chain links TRBV6-4 to TRBJ2-7; 11 nucleotides line up with TRBD1. The V gene's germline CDR1 is MRHNA and CDR2 SNTAGT. With 8 bases clipped from V and 1 base from J, the junction kept 4 bases outside the gene matches. The CDR3 extends over 14 amino acids. The CDR3 spells CASPGQGESYEQYF. In nucleotides, the CDR3 is TGTGCCAGCCCGGGACAGGGGGAGTCCTACGAGCAGTACTTC.

This chain connects TRBV2 to TRBJ2-3, with 14 bases identical to TRBD2. This CDR3 spans 14 amino acids. V lost 4 bases to trimming and J lost 6 bases; unmatched junction nucleotides: 0. Germline V gives CDR1 SNHLY, CDR2 FYNNEI. The CDR3 here is CASSGLAGGDTQYF. The CDR3 coding sequence is TGTGCCAGCAGTGGACTAGCGGGAGGGGATACGCAGTATTTT.

V usage is TRBV30 and J usage is TRBJ1-2; 8 nucleotides line up with TRBD1. CDR3 length: 15 residues. The V gene end was trimmed by 3 bases and the J gene end by 8 bases; junction bases not matched to a gene: 14. Germline loops: CDR1 GTSNPN, CDR2 SVGIG (reference sequence). CDR3 coding DNA: TGTGCCTGGAGCAAACCCCGGGACAGGCAATTCGGCTACACCTTC. It is translated as CAWSKPRDRQFGYTF.

The rearrangement uses TRBV14 and TRBJ2-2, with TRBD2 as a possible D gene (5 bases). The CDR3 runs 13 residues. Per germline, CDR1 SGHDN and CDR2 FVKESK. Trimming left V 0 bases short and J 7 bases short, with 6 bases between. CDR3 nucleotide sequence: TGTGCCAGCAGCCAAGAGAGGGTCGGGGAGCTGTTTTTT. Residues: CASSQERVGELFF.

The V call is TRBV28, the J call TRBJ2-7; D assignment may be TRBD1 or TRBD2 (5 bases each). The V gene's germline CDR1 is MDHEN and CDR2 SYDVKM. Trimming left V 7 bases short and J 3 bases short, with 13 bases between. CDR3 length equals 13 residues. The CDR3 region has the DNA TGTGCCAGCACCGGGACGCCAGACTACGAGCAGTACTTC. Protein sequence: CASTGTPDYEQYF.

V is TRBV9 and J is TRBJ1-2; no reliable D call. The germline V gene has CDR1 SGDLS and CDR2 YYNGEE. CDR3 length equals 13 residues. V was shortened by 8 bases and J by 4 bases, with 15 bases between the two germline ends. The CDR3, as DNA: TGTGCCAGTGGCTTGACGGGTTCCTATGGCTACACCTTC. Translation gives CASGLTGSYGYTF.

The chain couples TRBV24-1 to TRBJ2-1; possibly TRBD2 for D (5 bases). The CDR3 length is 13 residues. Germline loops: CDR1 KGHDR, CDR2 SFDVKD. V shed 0 bases and J shed 10 bases, with 9 bases lying between them. The CDR3 sequence is CATSDLRGYEQFF. The DNA of the CDR3 is TGTGCCACCAGTGATTTGCGAGGGTACGAGCAGTTCTTC.

This clonotype was detected only a few times. The chain couples TRBV7-6 to TRBJ2-6; D is perhaps TRBD1 or TRBD2 (5 bases each). In germline, CDR1 is SGHVS, CDR2 FNYEAQ. V shed 2 bases and J shed 0 bases, with 14 bases lying between them. CDR3 length: 18 amino acids. As DNA, the CDR3 is TGTGCCAGCAGCTTATCGAGGGGTCAGGGCTCTGGGGCCAACGTCCTGACTTTC. Translation: CASSLSRGQGSGANVLTF.